This TCR beta chain was observed in a study of blood T cell repertoires in COVID-19. Assay used: immunoSEQ multiplex PCR; TCRdb lists only in-frame clones, some missing. This repertoire shows some 220,000 clones, about four fifths found once; its top ten account for 1.3%. Enrollees, about 18 to 95 years old, lived in fewer than 25 US areas. In assigning cohorts, the study relied on participant-reported clinical history. From germline, CDR1 is LGHDT and CDR2 YNNKEL (reference sequence). CDR3 length: 14 residues. The V segment lost 1 base and the J segment 8 bases; nucleotides outside the gene matches: 2.

The material sequenced was PBMCs or T cells enriched from blood (not recorded which). The rearrangement joins TRBV3-1 (or the pseudogene TRBV3-2) to TRBJ1-6; TRBD1 matches at 7 bases. The source of this sequence is a woman aged 40-49 years with acute COVID-19. The chain's CDR3 is CASSQVQGDSPLHF. The CDR3 bases are TGTGCCAGCAGCCAAGTTCAGGGGGATTCACCCCTCCACTTT.